Listed below are T cell receptor beta chains from one sample, sequenced in a study of identical twins. TCRdb fed the 5' RACE reads into MiXCR, producing one record per CDR3 protein. The sample has about 490,000 distinct CDR3 sequences, roughly 15% seen once; the top ten hold nearly 0.45%. This same sample was also part of a study on yellow fever vaccine responses in identical twins.

The source material was CD4+ T cells sorted from blood. Source of these receptors: a woman aged 18-29 years in good health. Both conserved end residues are part of each CDR3. A D gene is named only where the DNA matches it firmly. The size of a clone is reported for some rows only, either as once, few or many, or as a class for expanded clones.

v_gene: TRBV12-3/TRBV12-4; j_gene: TRBJ2-4; abundance: NA; len: 16; d_gene: TRBD1; CDR3aa: CASSPGTELAKNIQYF; CDR3nt: TGTGCCAGCAGCCCCGGGACAGAGCTAGCCAAAAACATTCAGTACTTC
v_gene: TRBV12-3/TRBV12-4; j_gene: TRBJ2-5; abundance: NA; len: 14; d_gene: TRBD2; CDR3aa: CASSRQRGPETQYF; CDR3nt: TGTGCCAGCAGTCGGCAGCGGGGACCAGAGACCCAGTACTTC
v_gene: TRBV6-1; j_gene: TRBJ2-1; abundance: NA; len: 16; d_gene: NA; CDR3aa: CASSENGWGGYNEQFF; CDR3nt: TGTGCCAGCAGTGAAAATGGGTGGGGAGGATACAATGAGCAGTTCTTC
v_gene: TRBV5-1; j_gene: TRBJ2-7; abundance: few; len: 14; d_gene: NA; CDR3aa: CASRGETGNYEQYF; CDR3nt: TGCGCCAGCAGGGGGGAGACAGGCAACTACGAGCAGTACTTC
v_gene: TRBV18; j_gene: TRBJ1-2; abundance: NA; len: 14; d_gene: NA; CDR3aa: CASSPGNRPYGYTF; CDR3nt: TGTGCCAGCTCACCAGGCAACAGACCGTATGGCTACACCTTC
v_gene: TRBV5-1; j_gene: TRBJ2-5; abundance: few; len: 16; d_gene: TRBD2; CDR3aa: CASSLGGIAGGETQYF; CDR3nt: TGCGCCAGCAGCTTGGGGGGAATAGCGGGAGGAGAGACCCAGTACTTC
v_gene: TRBV14; j_gene: TRBJ2-5; abundance: many; len: 15; d_gene: NA; CDR3aa: CASSQEWGRQETQYF; CDR3nt: TGTGCCAGCAGCCAAGAATGGGGCAGACAAGAGACCCAGTACTTC
v_gene: TRBV29-1; j_gene: TRBJ2-5; abundance: few; len: 14; d_gene: TRBD2; CDR3aa: CSVSGTSGIETQYF; CDR3nt: TGCAGCGTTTCCGGGACTAGCGGGATTGAGACCCAGTACTTC
v_gene: TRBV20-1; j_gene: TRBJ2-1; abundance: NA; len: 16; d_gene: NA; CDR3aa: CCAREGVYSSYNEQFF; CDR3nt: TGCTGTGCTAGAGAGGGGGTCTACAGCTCCTACAATGAGCAGTTCTTC
v_gene: TRBV9; j_gene: TRBJ2-1; abundance: once; len: 14; d_gene: TRBD2; CDR3aa: CASSGGLAGTKQFF; CDR3nt: TGTGCCAGCAGCGGCGGACTAGCGGGGACAAAGCAGTTCTTC
v_gene: TRBV11-2; j_gene: TRBJ2-1; abundance: NA; len: 14; d_gene: NA; CDR3aa: CASSPQVSYNEQFF; CDR3nt: TGTGCCAGCAGCCCACAGGTCTCCTACAATGAGCAGTTCTTC
v_gene: TRBV18; j_gene: TRBJ2-3; abundance: many; len: 16; d_gene: NA; CDR3aa: CASSPPPGPILDTQYF; CDR3nt: TGTGCCAGCTCACCACCGCCGGGACCGATACTAGATACGCAGTATTTT
v_gene: TRBV5-4; j_gene: TRBJ2-1; abundance: NA; len: 15; d_gene: TRBD2; CDR3aa: CASSSSSGSLREQFF; CDR3nt: TGTGCCAGCAGCTCCTCTAGCGGGAGCCTGCGTGAGCAGTTCTTC
v_gene: TRBV3-1; j_gene: TRBJ2-5; abundance: few; len: 15; d_gene: NA; CDR3aa: CASSQPPTRGETQYF; CDR3nt: TGTGCCAGCAGCCAACCCCCGACTAGGGGAGAGACCCAGTACTTC
v_gene: TRBV2; j_gene: TRBJ2-7; abundance: many; len: 15; d_gene: NA; CDR3aa: CASSVGWKGDYEQYF; CDR3nt: TGTGCCAGCAGTGTGGGATGGAAAGGGGACTACGAGCAGTACTTC
v_gene: TRBV20-1; j_gene: TRBJ2-1; abundance: NA; len: 15; d_gene: NA; CDR3aa: CSARVLARGGGEQFF; CDR3nt: TGCAGTGCTAGAGTTTTGGCTAGGGGTGGAGGTGAGCAGTTCTTC
v_gene: TRBV20-1; j_gene: TRBJ2-5; abundance: few; len: 11; d_gene: NA; CDR3aa: CSASQGETQYF; CDR3nt: TGCAGTGCTAGCCAAGGGGAGACCCAGTACTTC
v_gene: TRBV29-1; j_gene: TRBJ2-1; abundance: few; len: 14; d_gene: TRBD2; CDR3aa: CSGLGGSRYNEQFF; CDR3nt: TGCAGCGGCCTCGGGGGGAGCAGGTACAATGAGCAGTTCTTC
v_gene: TRBV12-3/TRBV12-4; j_gene: TRBJ2-7; abundance: many; len: 17; d_gene: TRBD1; CDR3aa: CASSLGLFGTGVGEQYF; CDR3nt: TGTGCCAGCAGTTTGGGGCTGTTTGGGACAGGGGTTGGCGAGCAGTACTTC
v_gene: TRBV3-1; j_gene: TRBJ2-2; abundance: many; len: 14; d_gene: NA; CDR3aa: CASSQDLVTGELFF; CDR3nt: TGTGCCAGCAGCCAAGATCTGGTAACCGGGGAGCTGTTTTTT
v_gene: TRBV12-5; j_gene: TRBJ2-2; abundance: few; len: 16; d_gene: TRBD1; CDR3aa: CASGSSTGWNTGELFF; CDR3nt: TGTGCTAGTGGTTCATCGACAGGGTGGAACACCGGGGAGCTGTTTTTT
v_gene: TRBV28; j_gene: TRBJ2-1; abundance: few; len: 16; d_gene: NA; CDR3aa: CASRGAGTSNYNEQFF; CDR3nt: TGTGCCAGCAGGGGCGCCGGGACTTCGAACTACAATGAGCAGTTCTTC
v_gene: TRBV12-3/TRBV12-4; j_gene: TRBJ2-3; abundance: NA; len: 16; d_gene: TRBD2; CDR3aa: CASSFGLAGAADTQYF; CDR3nt: TGTGCCAGCAGTTTCGGACTAGCGGGAGCGGCAGATACGCAGTATTTT
v_gene: TRBV5-6; j_gene: TRBJ1-1; abundance: NA; len: 16; d_gene: NA; CDR3aa: CASSLGSGRANTEAFF; CDR3nt: TGTGCCAGCAGCTTGGGGTCGGGGAGGGCGAACACTGAAGCTTTCTTT
v_gene: TRBV12-3/TRBV12-4; j_gene: TRBJ1-1; abundance: many; len: 16; d_gene: TRBD1; CDR3aa: CASSFSLTGALLEAFF; CDR3nt: TGTGCCAGCAGTTTTAGCCTGACAGGGGCCCTACTCGAAGCTTTCTTT
v_gene: TRBV5-1; j_gene: TRBJ2-2; abundance: few; len: 21; d_gene: TRBD2; CDR3aa: CASSFGRRLTSGGANTGELFF; CDR3nt: TGCGCCAGCAGCTTTGGACGGAGACTTACTAGCGGGGGGGCGAACACCGGGGAGCTGTTTTTT
v_gene: TRBV29-1; j_gene: TRBJ2-3; abundance: many; len: 16; d_gene: TRBD1; CDR3aa: CSVDLARQGAKQPQYF; CDR3nt: TGCAGCGTTGACTTGGCGCGACAGGGGGCGAAGCAACCGCAGTATTTT
v_gene: TRBV9; j_gene: TRBJ2-3; abundance: NA; len: 17; d_gene: NA; CDR3aa: CASSVDVAAFSTDTQYF; CDR3nt: TGTGCCAGCAGCGTAGACGTAGCGGCATTCTCCACAGATACGCAGTATTTT
v_gene: TRBV5-5; j_gene: TRBJ2-7; abundance: few; len: 16; d_gene: TRBD2; CDR3aa: CASSYLLAGGSYEQYF; CDR3nt: TGTGCCAGCAGCTACCTTCTAGCGGGGGGGTCCTACGAGCAGTACTTC
v_gene: TRBV6-5; j_gene: TRBJ2-1; abundance: NA; len: 16; d_gene: NA; CDR3aa: CASSYLASYPDNEQFF; CDR3nt: TGTGCCAGCAGTTACCTGGCGTCCTACCCGGACAATGAGCAGTTCTTC
v_gene: TRBV27; j_gene: TRBJ2-7; abundance: few; len: 15; d_gene: NA; CDR3aa: CASSLLYRGGYEQYF; CDR3nt: TGTGCCAGCAGTTTACTTTACAGGGGGGGCTACGAGCAGTACTTC
v_gene: TRBV9; j_gene: TRBJ2-3; abundance: NA; len: 15; d_gene: TRBD2; CDR3aa: CASSVGRGGVVTQYF; CDR3nt: TGTGCCAGCAGCGTAGGCCGGGGGGGCGTAGTTACGCAGTATTTT
v_gene: TRBV7-9; j_gene: TRBJ1-1; abundance: NA; len: 13; d_gene: NA; CDR3aa: CASRGEANTEAFF; CDR3nt: TGTGCCAGCAGAGGTGAAGCGAACACTGAAGCTTTCTTT
v_gene: TRBV12-3/TRBV12-4; j_gene: TRBJ2-3; abundance: few; len: 16; d_gene: TRBD1; CDR3aa: CASSLRSGGHTDTQYF; CDR3nt: TGTGCCAGCAGTTTACGGTCAGGGGGACACACAGATACGCAGTATTTT
v_gene: TRBV5-1; j_gene: TRBJ2-1; abundance: once; len: 15; d_gene: TRBD1; CDR3aa: CASNLTRDRVNEQFF; CDR3nt: TGCGCCAGCAACTTAACCCGGGACAGGGTCAATGAGCAGTTCTTC
v_gene: TRBV20-1; j_gene: TRBJ2-2; abundance: NA; len: 15; d_gene: TRBD2; CDR3aa: CSARATSGDTGELFF; CDR3nt: TGCAGTGCTAGAGCGACTAGCGGGGACACCGGGGAGCTGTTTTTT
v_gene: TRBV7-9; j_gene: TRBJ2-2; abundance: few; len: 14; d_gene: NA; CDR3aa: CASRPRENTGELFF; CDR3nt: TGTGCCAGCAGACCTAGGGAAAACACCGGGGAGCTGTTTTTT
v_gene: TRBV10-3; j_gene: TRBJ1-1; abundance: few; len: 15; d_gene: TRBD1; CDR3aa: CAISDPGTGGTEAFF; CDR3nt: TGTGCCATCAGTGACCCCGGGACAGGGGGCACTGAAGCTTTCTTT
v_gene: TRBV5-1; j_gene: TRBJ2-2; abundance: NA; len: 13; d_gene: NA; CDR3aa: CASSPENRGELFF; CDR3nt: TGCGCCAGCAGCCCCGAAAATCGGGGGGAGCTGTTTTTT
v_gene: TRBV7-2; j_gene: TRBJ2-1; abundance: NA; len: 18; d_gene: TRBD2; CDR3aa: CASSLAGLALPRANEQFF; CDR3nt: TGTGCCAGCAGCTTAGCGGGACTAGCTCTTCCCCGGGCCAATGAGCAGTTCTTC
v_gene: TRBV12-3/TRBV12-4; j_gene: TRBJ1-2; abundance: NA; len: 12; d_gene: NA; CDR3aa: CASSLRGYGYTF; CDR3nt: TGTGCCAGCAGTTTAAGGGGGTATGGCTACACCTTC
v_gene: TRBV20-1; j_gene: TRBJ1-2; abundance: many; len: 13; d_gene: TRBD1; CDR3aa: CSAPLGDRVDFTF; CDR3nt: TGCAGTGCCCCCTTAGGGGACAGGGTGGATTTCACCTTC
v_gene: TRBV7-8; j_gene: TRBJ2-5; abundance: few; len: 13; d_gene: TRBD1; CDR3aa: CASSLRTGETQYF; CDR3nt: TGTGCCAGCAGCTTGCGGACAGGGGAGACCCAGTACTTC
v_gene: TRBV29-1; j_gene: TRBJ2-5; abundance: few; len: 14; d_gene: TRBD1; CDR3aa: CSVCIETGLETQYF; CDR3nt: TGCAGCGTCTGCATCGAGACAGGGTTGGAGACCCAGTACTTC
v_gene: TRBV3-1; j_gene: TRBJ2-4; abundance: NA; len: 15; d_gene: NA; CDR3aa: CASSLVRGRDNIQYF; CDR3nt: TGTGCCAGCAGCCTCGTGAGGGGCCGGGATAACATTCAGTACTTC
v_gene: TRBV28; j_gene: TRBJ2-7; abundance: few; len: 15; d_gene: NA; CDR3aa: CASSLKRSGPSEQYF; CDR3nt: TGTGCCAGCAGTTTAAAAAGATCCGGGCCAAGCGAGCAGTACTTC
v_gene: TRBV6-1; j_gene: TRBJ1-2; abundance: NA; len: 14; d_gene: TRBD1; CDR3aa: CASSESVTGGGYTF; CDR3nt: TGTGCCAGCAGTGAATCGGTTACAGGGGGCGGCTACACCTTC
v_gene: TRBV3-1; j_gene: TRBJ2-7; abundance: NA; len: 15; d_gene: TRBD2; CDR3aa: CASSQAGGRSYEQYF; CDR3nt: TGTGCCAGCAGCCAAGCGGGAGGCCGCTCCTACGAGCAGTACTTC
v_gene: TRBV4-2; j_gene: TRBJ2-1; abundance: few; len: 18; d_gene: TRBD2; CDR3aa: CASSPNPGLAGRDNEQFF; CDR3nt: TGTGCCAGCAGCCCCAATCCAGGGCTAGCGGGCAGGGACAATGAGCAGTTCTTC
v_gene: TRBV9; j_gene: TRBJ2-1; abundance: few; len: 15; d_gene: NA; CDR3aa: CASSVTGTRYNEQFF; CDR3nt: TGTGCCAGCAGCGTAACCGGGACGAGGTACAATGAGCAGTTCTTC
v_gene: TRBV24-1; j_gene: TRBJ2-1; abundance: few; len: 15; d_gene: NA; CDR3aa: CATSGSGPSSNEQFF; CDR3nt: TGTGCCACCAGTGGTTCAGGGCCTTCTAGCAATGAGCAGTTCTTC
v_gene: TRBV21-1; j_gene: TRBJ2-7; abundance: few; len: 17; d_gene: NA; CDR3aa: CASSKRASGRASYEQYF; CDR3nt: TGTGCCAGCAGCAAAAGGGCTAGCGGGAGGGCTTCTTACGAGCAGTACTTC
v_gene: TRBV10-3; j_gene: TRBJ2-7; abundance: many; len: 16; d_gene: TRBD2; CDR3aa: CAISESLGLAGHEQYF; CDR3nt: TGTGCCATCAGTGAGTCGTTAGGACTAGCGGGACACGAGCAGTACTTC